This T cell receptor beta chain stems from a study of spatial heterogeneity in lung cancer. The table lists this clonotype with many counts. The target antigen is unknown. This beta chain slipped into a library made for alpha chains as a stray read, so its size is not meaningful. Via MiXCR, TCRdb re-called the 5' RACE reads, giving one row per CDR3 protein. The sample includes about 10,000 distinct CDR3 sequences, roughly 12% of them seen just once. The V segment lost 3 bases and the J segment 4 bases; nucleotides outside the gene matches: 5. In germline, CDR1 is ENHRY, CDR2 SYGVKD. This CDR3 spans 15 amino acids. Findings and caveats of the study: Tracking of tumor mutation counts was seen in expanded intratumoral alpha and beta TCR counts.

Time point defined: sample taken at primary tumor resection. The cohort: roughly 72 early-stage, untreated non-small cell lung cancer patients. This chain joins TRBV10-3 and TRBJ2-7; 11 nucleotides agree with TRBD2. The sample was lung tumor tissue, taken at surgery. The TCR was taken from a male donor with early-stage non-small cell lung cancer. CDR3 coding DNA: TGTGCCATCAGTGATAGCGGGAGGGCCATGTACGAGCAGTACTTC. Translating gives CAISDSGRAMYEQYF.